A single sample is the source of the 13 T cell receptor beta chains below, sequenced in a study of T cell responses to AZD1222 COVID-19 vaccine. The method was immunoSEQ multiplex PCR; TCRdb's version includes in-frame clones alone and lacks a portion of them. The sample contains over 95,000 clones, roughly 87% of which appear only once. Here the sequenced sample was peripheral blood, taken on day 0 of AZD1222 vaccination. Receptors were obtained from an adult in good health.

The chain uses TRBV27 and TRBJ1-1, with D unclear. Germline CDR1 MNHEY, CDR2 SMNVEV (reference sequence). The CDR3 sequence is 14 residues long. Trimming removed 4 bases at V and 1 base at J, with 10 bases between. The CDR3 DNA is TGTGCCAGCAGTTCATCCCTCCCGAACACTGAAGCTTTCTTT. Its protein product is CASSSSLPNTEAFF.

The chain combines TRBV19 with TRBJ2-5, with D possibly TRBD2 on 7 matching bases. CDR3 size: 15 residues. Trimming cost V 1 base and J 1 base, with 10 bases left between them. From germline, CDR1 is LNHDA and CDR2 SQIVND (reference sequence). In DNA form, the CDR3 reads TGTGCCAGTAGTATAGGCGGGGGCCTCCAAGAGACCCAGTACTTC. Its protein is CASSIGGGLQETQYF.

This clone was detected only once. The chain joins TRBV7-9 to TRBJ1-1; D possibly corresponds to TRBD1 (5 bases). V shed 6 bases and J shed 1 base, with 15 bases lying between them. Looked up from germline, CDR1 is SEHNR and CDR2 is FQNEAQ (reference sequence). There are 15 residues in the CDR3. The CDR3 protein is CASSLGRRGNTEAFF. DNA of the CDR3: TGTGCCAGCAGTTTGGGGCGCCGGGGGAACACTGAAGCTTTCTTT.

The chain couples TRBV6-2 or TRBV6-3 to TRBJ1-2; 9 bases are a match to TRBD1. V shed 6 bases and J 5 bases; nucleotides not matched to a gene: 19. The CDR3 contains 18 residues. Germline CDR1 reads MNHEY; CDR2 reads SVGEGT. The CDR3 sequence: CASSPLRSAGQGTYGYTF. The CDR3 DNA is TGTGCCAGCAGCCCCTTAAGGTCAGCGGGACAGGGAACTTATGGCTACACCTTC.

The rearrangement links TRBV18 to TRBJ1-1; D is ambiguous. CDR3 length: 14 residues. The germline gives CDR1 KGHSH, CDR2 LQKENI. Trimming shortened V by 6 bases and J by 5 bases, and 16 bases separated the two germline ends. The CDR3 DNA reads as TGTGCCAGCTCCGGCGGAGTCCTGGGGACTGAAGCTTTCTTT. Translating gives CASSGGVLGTEAFF.

Of note for this clone: One end of the junction does not line up with germline, which may come from a read error. The genes are TRBV5-1 and TRBJ1-4, with D unresolved. There are 14 residues in the CDR3. Germline CDR1 SGHRS, CDR2 YFSETQ. The CDR3 spells CASSMDGSQEKLFF. The CDR3, as DNA: TGTGCCAGCAGCATGGATGGGAGTCAGGAAAAACTGTTTTTT.

The chain combines TRBV14 with TRBJ2-3; 11 bases are a match to TRBD2. The germline gives CDR1 SGHDN, CDR2 FVKESK. After removal of 3 bases from V and 14 bases from J, the junction contained 19 bases not matched to a gene. There are 17 residues in the CDR3. The CDR3 is CASSHDLPTSGKPDLYF. CDR3 DNA sequence: TGTGCCAGCAGCCATGATTTACCGACTAGCGGGAAACCCGATTTGTATTTT. Full variable domain (remainder filled in from reference TRBV14 and TRBJ2-3): EAGVTQFPSHSVIEKGQTVTLRCDPISGHDNLYWYRRVMGKEIKFLLHFVKESKQDESGMPNNRFLAERTGGTYSTLKVQPAELEDSGVYFCASSHDLPTSGKPDLYFGPGTRLTVL.

This clone appeared a single time. Mismatch with germline at one junction end may stem from a read error. The chain combines TRBV7-7 with TRBJ2-2; the match to TRBD1 covers 11 bases. Germline-derived CDR1 and CDR2 are SSHAT and FNYEAQ (reference sequence). This CDR3 contains 15 residues. This chain's CDR3 is CASRPGQGAAGELFF. CDR3 DNA sequence: TGTGCTAGCAGACCAGGACAGGGGGCCGCCGGGGAGCTGTTTTTT.

Note on this clone: Sequence at one end of the junction differs from germline and may be a read error. The gene calls are TRBV5-1 and TRBJ1-1; D is possibly TRBD1 (5 bases). Germline lookup yields CDR1 SGHRS and CDR2 YFSETQ. This CDR3 comprises 15 residues. The CDR3 DNA sequence: TGTGCCAGCAGCTTGGAAGGGTGGGGGAAAACTGAAGCTTTCTTT. Translated: CASSLEGWGKTEAFF.

The chain has TRBV5-6 and TRBJ2-2; 9 bases map to TRBD1. V lost 3 bases and J lost 8; bases outside the gene matches: 5. The CDR3 contains 14 residues. CDR1 is SGHDT, CDR2 YYEEEE, per germline. CDR3 coding DNA: TGTGCCAGCAGCTCCGGACAGGGGAAAGGGGAGCTGTTTTTT. Translated: CASSSGQGKGELFF.

The rearrangement joins TRBV7-8 to TRBJ2-7; 10 nucleotides agree with TRBD1. The CDR3 has 16 amino acids. Germline V gives CDR1 SGHVS, CDR2 FQNEAQ. The J segment lost 4 bases and the V segment lost 1 base, leaving 7 bases of the junction unmatched. For the CDR3, the DNA is TGTGCCAGCAGCTTAGGAGGACAGGGGGGGGCTTACGAGCAGTACGTC. Its translation: CASSLGGQGGAYEQYV.

The genes are TRBV21-1 and TRBJ2-3; TRBD1 is the table's D call and was not checked against the DNA. TRBV21-1 is shown as a pseudogene. This CDR3 contains 17 residues. The CDR3 region is CASSIPWGVPTGDTQYF. The CDR3, as DNA: TGTGCCAGCAGCATTCCTTGGGGCGTTCCAACCGGGGATACGCAGTATTTT.

The chain carries TRBV7-2 and TRBJ2-5; no definite D call. This CDR3 spans 13 amino acids. V was pared by 4 bases and J by 2 bases, with 8 bases between. Germline V gene lookup returns CDR1 SGHTA and CDR2 FQGNSA. CDR3 bases: TGTGCCAGCAGCTCCCGGACGCAAGAGACCCAGTACTTC. It yields the protein CASSSRTQETQYF.